This is a list of T cell receptor beta chains from one sample in a study of response to subunit inactivated influenza vaccine. TCRdb re-analysed the RT-PCR reads in MiXCR, keeping a single row per CDR3 protein. This table holds about 650,000 distinct CDR3 sequences, approximately 14% found once. The sequenced sample was PBMCs from blood, obtained approximately 12 days after vaccination. The receptors derive from a man between 45 and 60 years old who received an inactivated influenza vaccine. Both conserved end residues are part of each CDR3. D genes are given only for firm matches. Size tells how often a clone was seen (once, few, many) or the class of an expanded clone, and some rows leave it out.

D gene,J gene,V gene,clone size,CDR3 protein,CDR3 DNA
.,TRBJ2-1,TRBV6-2/TRBV6-3,many,CASSLTASNNEQFF,TGTGCCAGCAGTCTTACGGCAAGTAACAATGAGCAGTTCTTC
TRBD2,TRBJ2-2,TRBV5-1,.,CASSSKLAGNTGELFF,TGCGCCAGCAGCTCCAAGCTAGCGGGAAACACCGGGGAGCTGTTTTTT
.,TRBJ2-1,TRBV9,.,CASSVEGLRHPNNEQFF,TGTGCCAGCAGCGTAGAAGGGCTCCGCCACCCCAACAATGAGCAGTTCTTC
.,TRBJ1-1,TRBV15,.,CATSRLRASNQRTEAFF,TGTGCCACCAGCAGACTCAGGGCCTCAAATCAAAGGACTGAAGCTTTCTTT
TRBD1,TRBJ2-3,TRBV7-3,.,CASSLAPPGTGEDTQYF,TGTGCCAGCAGCTTAGCCCCCCCCGGGACAGGGGAAGATACGCAGTATTTT
.,TRBJ2-5,TRBV7-8,.,CASSYPNQETQYF,TGTGCCAGCAGCTACCCGAACCAAGAGACCCAGTACTTC
TRBD2,TRBJ2-7,TRBV10-3,.,CAIRGLAGEQYF,TGTGCCATCAGGGGACTAGCGGGCGAGCAGTACTTC
TRBD1,TRBJ1-5,TRBV11-2,many,CASSLENPSQGAPPYSNQPQHF,TGTGCCAGCAGCTTAGAGAACCCGTCCCAGGGGGCACCCCCATATAGCAATCAGCCCCAGCATTTT
TRBD2,TRBJ2-7,TRBV12-3/TRBV12-4,.,CASSLGLAGGNGYEQYF,TGTGCCAGCAGTCTGGGACTAGCGGGGGGTAACGGCTACGAGCAGTACTTC
.,TRBJ2-3,TRBV20-1,few,CSASGSGVSTDTQYF,TGCAGTGCTAGTGGTAGCGGTGTTAGCACAGATACGCAGTATTTT
.,TRBJ2-3,TRBV7-8,.,CASSADPSTDTQYF,TGTGCCAGCAGCGCCGACCCGAGCACAGATACGCAGTATTTT
TRBD2,TRBJ2-3,TRBV5-7,.,CASSWTSGGNTDTQYF,TGTGCCAGCAGCTGGACTAGCGGGGGAAACACAGATACGCAGTATTTT
TRBD1,TRBJ2-1,TRBV30,few,CACSQGGSYNEQFF,TGTGCCTGCTCACAGGGGGGCTCCTACAATGAGCAGTTCTTC
.,TRBJ2-2,TRBV19,.,CASSWGSKDTGELFF,TGTGCCAGTAGTTGGGGTTCGAAGGACACCGGGGAGCTGTTTTTT
.,TRBJ2-3,TRBV10-3,many,CAISDQGPPDTQYF,TGTGCCATCAGTGATCAGGGCCCCCCGGATACGCAGTATTTT
.,TRBJ2-3,TRBV19,.,CASSMIGTVTDTQYF,TGTGCCAGTAGTATGATCGGGACTGTCACAGATACGCAGTATTTT
TRBD2,TRBJ2-7,TRBV15,few,CATSRGTSGSYEQYF,TGTGCCACCAGCAGAGGGACTAGCGGGTCCTACGAGCAGTACTTC
.,TRBJ1-6,TRBV20-1,few,CSVKSTLSSYNSPLHF,TGCAGTGTTAAGTCCACCCTAAGCTCCTATAATTCACCCCTCCACTTT
TRBD1,TRBJ2-2,TRBV6-2/TRBV6-3,.,CASSYRDRVNTGELFF,TGTGCCAGCAGTTACCGGGACAGGGTAAACACCGGGGAGCTGTTTTTT
.,TRBJ2-1,TRBV6-6,many,CASSFPNNEQFF,TGTGCCAGCAGTTTCCCAAACAATGAGCAGTTCTTC